The next 17 T cell receptor beta chains were all read from a single sample in a study of cytomegalovirus exposure and HLA in healthy donors. PCR employed 60 Vbeta and 13 Jbeta primers. Produced via immunoSEQ multiplex PCR; TCRdb's table is partial and in-frame only. This table holds about 110,000 clones, roughly 80% found once. The sequencing sample was made of PBMCs. The receptors stem from a man aged 55 to 70 in good health and CMV-seronegative.

The rearrangement joins TRBV28 to TRBJ1-5; 7 bases fit TRBD1. This CDR3 region has 15 residues. V lost 7 bases, J lost 2 bases, and 8 bases stayed unmatched. The germline V gene has CDR1 MDHEN and CDR2 SYDVKM. CDR3 protein: CASTTEGAGNQPQHF. The DNA for the CDR3 is TGTGCCAGCACCACCGAGGGGGCTGGCAATCAGCCCCAGCATTTT.

This clone was seen only once. The chain uses TRBV2 and TRBJ2-1, with 9 bases aligning to TRBD2. Trimming removed 10 bases from V and 3 bases from J; junction bases left unmatched: 4. The CDR3 sequence is 13 residues long. Per the germline V gene, CDR1 is SNHLY and CDR2 is FYNNEI. The CDR3 protein is CATRAGGYNEQFF. The CDR3 bases are TGTGCCACCAGAGCGGGGGGCTACAATGAGCAGTTCTTC.

This chain uses TRBV4-2 with TRBJ1-2; no reliable D call. CDR3 length equals 15 residues. The V gene lost 6 bases and the J gene lost 2 bases, with 16 bases spanning the gap. CDR1 and CDR2 (germline): LGHNA, YNFKEQ. CDR3 sequence: CASSRSDGENYGYTF. CDR3 coding DNA: TGTGCCAGCAGTCGCTCCGACGGGGAGAACTATGGCTACACCTTC.

V usage is TRBV6-6 and J usage is TRBJ1-6, with TRBD1 identical over 9 bases. V shed 7 bases, J shed 9 bases, and the junction held 10 bases outside the gene matches. Germline V lookup: CDR1 MNHNY, CDR2 SVGAGI (reference sequence). The length of the CDR3 is 15 residues. The CDR3 loop is CASTLRGQGSSPLHF. CDR3 DNA: TGTGCCAGCACCCTAAGGGGACAGGGTTCTTCACCCCTCCACTTT.

The gene calls are TRBV6-5 and TRBJ1-6; 8 bases are a match to TRBD1. The germline V gene has CDR1 MNHEY and CDR2 SVGAGI. The junction had 10 bases not matched to a gene; V was cut back by 6 bases and J by 9 bases. The CDR3 has 15 residues. Here the CDR3 reads CASRPPGQETSPLHF. The CDR3 nucleotides are TGTGCCAGCAGGCCCCCGGGACAGGAGACTTCACCCCTCCACTTT.

The rearrangement joins TRBV5-4 to TRBJ2-5, with 7 positions matching TRBD1. Germline loops: CDR1 SGHNT, CDR2 YYREEE (reference sequence). The V and J ends lost 2 bases and 2 bases, in that order; junction bases with no gene match: 3. This CDR3 has 14 amino acids. CDR3 sequence reads: CASSLGDRQETQYF. CDR3 nucleotide sequence: TGTGCCAGCAGCTTAGGGGACAGACAAGAGACCCAGTACTTC.

CDR3 loop: CASSLPGLAGGRGGFF. Written as DNA, the CDR3 is TGTGCCAGCAGCTTACCGGGACTAGCGGGGGGTAGAGGTGGGTTCTTC. The chain couples TRBV7-2 to TRBJ2-1; 15 positions agree with TRBD2. The CDR3 has 16 amino acids. The germline V gene has CDR1 SGHTA and CDR2 FQGNSA. The junction had 11 bases not matched to a gene; V was cut back by 2 bases and J by 15 bases. The whole variable domain, filled in from reference TRBV7-2 and TRBJ2-1, reads GAGVSQSPSNKVTEKGKDVELRCDPISGHTALYWYRQSLGQGLEFLIYFQGNSAPDKSGLPSDRFSAERTGGSVSTLTIQRTQQEDSAVYLCASSLPGLAGGRGGFFGPGTRLTVL.

This chain links TRBV5-8 with TRBJ1-6; TRBD1 aligns across 9 bases. From germline, CDR1 is SGHTS and CDR2 YDEGEE. With 0 bases clipped from V and 6 bases from J, the junction kept 1 base outside the gene matches. The CDR3 contains 15 residues. The CDR3 DNA reads TGTGCCAGCAGCTTGGGGGACAGGGCTAATTCACCCCTCCACTTT. Translated: CASSLGDRANSPLHF.

V gene TRBV9 combines with J gene TRBJ1-1; 9 bases map to TRBD1. After removal of 3 bases from V and 2 bases from J, the junction contained 8 bases not matched to a gene. Germline V gene sequence: CDR1 SGDLS, CDR2 YYNGEE. The CDR3 has 16 residues. In DNA, the CDR3 is TGTGCCAGCAGCGCCGGGACAGGGTTTGGAAACACTGAAGCTTTCTTT. Amino acid sequence: CASSAGTGFGNTEAFF.

The gene calls are TRBV10-2 and TRBJ2-1, with D unresolved. Germline V gene lookup returns CDR1 WSHSY and CDR2 SAAADI. V lost 2 bases to trimming and J lost 4 bases, with 3 bases between them. The CDR3 loop spans 12 amino acids. The CDR3 here is CASSEQYNEQFF. CDR3 coding DNA: TGCGCCAGCAGTGAGCAGTACAATGAGCAGTTCTTC.

The rearrangement links TRBV4-1 to TRBJ2-3; 14 nucleotides align to TRBD2. Germline trimming cut 5 bases from V and 4 bases from J; bases unmatched to any gene: 8. Germline lookup yields CDR1 MGHRA and CDR2 YSYEKL. The CDR3 loop spans 17 amino acids. The CDR3: CASSLRLAGGQADTQYF. For the CDR3, the DNA is TGCGCCAGCAGCTTAAGACTAGCGGGGGGGCAAGCAGATACGCAGTATTTT.

Here the CDR3 reads CASSLIAGSGELFF. As DNA, the CDR3 is TGTGCCAGCAGCTTAATCGCGGGGTCCGGGGAGCTGTTTTTT. V is TRBV7-9 and J is TRBJ2-2; possibly TRBD2 for D (6 bases). V lost 2 bases and J 6 bases, leaving 10 bases between the germline ends. The CDR3 totals 14 residues. CDR1 is SEHNR, CDR2 FQNEAQ, per germline (reference sequence).

The chain combines TRBV7-8 with TRBJ1-2; tentatively, D is TRBD1 (5 bases). There are 15 residues in the CDR3. Trimming pared 5 bases from V and 0 bases from J, leaving 13 bases between. Germline-derived CDR1 and CDR2 are SGHVS and FQNEAQ. The CDR3 region has the DNA TGTGCCAGCAGCCCCTCAGGGCGGACTAACTATGGCTACACCTTC. Protein sequence: CASSPSGRTNYGYTF.

A remark on this clone: Other DNA sequences of this sample code for an identical CDR3. The CDR3: CASSANPNSPLHF. Written as DNA, the CDR3 is TGTGCCAGCAGCGCGAACCCTAATTCACCCCTCCACTTT. The V and J genes are TRBV7-9 and TRBJ1-6; D not certain. Germline lookup yields CDR1 SEHNR and CDR2 FQNEAQ (reference sequence). Trimming cost V 5 bases and J 6 bases, with 8 bases left between them. This CDR3 contains 13 residues.

The J gene is TRBJ2-3, the V gene TRBV28; 9 positions match TRBD2. V gave up 5 bases and J gave up 1 base; unmatched junction bases: 7. Germline V CDR1 and CDR2: MDHEN, SYDVKM. CDR3 size: 16 residues. CDR3 loop: CASSPRAGGRTDTQYF. CDR3 sequence (DNA): TGTGCCAGCAGTCCGCGGGCGGGGGGGCGCACAGATACGCAGTATTTT. Based on the CDR3 plus reference TRBV28 and TRBJ2-3, the full variable domain is DVKVTQSSRYLVKRTGEKVFLECVQDMDHENMFWYRQDPGLGLRLIYFSYDVKMKEKGDIPEGYSVSREKKERFSLILESASTNQTSMYLCASSPRAGGRTDTQYFGPGTRLTVL.

A few counts support this clone. This chain uses TRBV6-6 with TRBJ2-7; D might be TRBD1 (7 bases). The V and J ends lost 0 bases and 5 bases respectively, with 14 bases between them. This CDR3 has 15 residues. Germline CDR1 reads MNHNY; CDR2 reads SVGAGI (reference sequence). In DNA, the CDR3 is TGTGCCAGCAGTTACTCGAAAGGGGGCGGGAACGAGCAGTACGTC. Protein: CASSYSKGGGNEQYV.

The J gene is TRBJ2-3, the V gene TRBV10-1, with TRBD1 matching 7 bases. V lost 4 bases to trimming and J lost 1 base; unmatched junction nucleotides: 11. Germline loops: CDR1 WNHNN, CDR2 SYGVQD (reference sequence). The CDR3 has 17 residues. The CDR3 nucleotides read TGCGCCAGCAGTGTGCGGCGACAGGGAGAATGCACAGATACGCAGTATTTT. It yields the protein CASSVRRQGECTDTQYF.